This T cell receptor (beta chain) stems from a study of chemoradiotherapy in HPV16-positive cancers. Turning to the study itself: A couple of HPV16-positive patients' cells yielded candidate HPV-specific clones and common motifs. Study findings and constraints: During treatment, candidate HPV-specific clones and E7-related motifs expanded in tumor. HPV-specific T cells were functionally defined from only a couple of HPV16-positive patients.

Samples were taken several times over chemoradiotherapy. Using immunoSEQ multiplex PCR, the repertoire was profiled, and TCRdb retains in-frame clones only, with some absent. The sample carries approximately 32,000 clones, about 88% recorded once. Comment on this clone: Its antigen is unknown.

The receptor comes from a human donor with HPV-associated anogenital cancer. The input for sequencing was blood, taken from a patient who underwent chemoradiotherapy.

The CDR3 DNA reads as TGTGCCTGGAAGTCGGGGGACAGGGATACCGGGGAGCTGTTTTTT. It encodes CAWKSGDRDTGELFF. The chain recombines TRBV30 with TRBJ2-2; 9 bases match TRBD1. The germline V gene has CDR1 GTSNPN and CDR2 SVGIG (reference sequence). The CDR3 length is 15 residues. V shed 4 bases and J 5 bases; nucleotides not matched to a gene: 8. Full variable domain (outside the CDR3, taken from reference TRBV30 and TRBJ2-2): SQTIHQWPATLVQPVGSPLSLECTVEGTSNPNLYWYRQAAGRGLQLLFYSVGIGQISSEVPQNLSASRPQDRQFILSSKKLLLSDSGFYLCAWKSGDRDTGELFFGEGSRLTVL.